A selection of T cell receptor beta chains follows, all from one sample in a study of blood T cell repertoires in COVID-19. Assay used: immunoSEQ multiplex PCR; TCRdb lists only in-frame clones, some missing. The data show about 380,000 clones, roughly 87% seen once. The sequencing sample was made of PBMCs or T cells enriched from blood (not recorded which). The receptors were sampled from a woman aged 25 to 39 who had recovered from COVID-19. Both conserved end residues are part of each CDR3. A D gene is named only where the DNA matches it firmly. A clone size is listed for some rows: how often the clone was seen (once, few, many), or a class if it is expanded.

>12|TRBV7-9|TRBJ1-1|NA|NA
TGTGCCAGCACCCTGCGCGGGATAGGAGCTTTCTTT
CASTLRGIGAFF
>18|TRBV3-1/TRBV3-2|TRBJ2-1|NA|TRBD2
TGTGCCAGCAGCCAATCAGGGTTAGCGGGAGTCTTAGGCAATGAGCAGTTCTTC
CASSQSGLAGVLGNEQFF
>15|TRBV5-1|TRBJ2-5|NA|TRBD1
TGCGCCAGCAGCTTAGCGGGGACAGGGGGTGAGACCCAGTACTTC
CASSLAGTGGETQYF
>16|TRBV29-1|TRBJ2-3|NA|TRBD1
TGCAGCCATTTAGGGGCGACAGGGGGCTGGACAGATACGCAGTATTTT
CSHLGATGGWTDTQYF
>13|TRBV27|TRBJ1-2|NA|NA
TGTGCCAGCAGTTTATGGCGGGATCATGGCTACACCTTC
CASSLWRDHGYTF
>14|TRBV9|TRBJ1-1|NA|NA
TGTGCCAGCAGCGTTAACAGGGCGGGCACTGAAGCTTTCTTT
CASSVNRAGTEAFF
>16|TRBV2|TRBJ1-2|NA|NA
TGTGCCAGCAGTGGAGATGGCGGGTATGAGCTGGGGGGCTACACCTTC
CASSGDGGYELGGYTF
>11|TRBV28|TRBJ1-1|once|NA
TGTGCCAGCATGAGAGGCACTGAAGCTTTCTTT
CASMRGTEAFF
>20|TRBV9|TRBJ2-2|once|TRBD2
TGTGCCAGCAGCGTAGCTACCAGCGGGAGAACAATTACGAACACCGGGGAGCTGTTTTTT
CASSVATSGRTITNTGELFF
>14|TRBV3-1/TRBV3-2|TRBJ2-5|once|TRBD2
TGTGCCAGCAGCGGACAGACTAGCGGGAGAACCCAGTACTTC
CASSGQTSGRTQYF
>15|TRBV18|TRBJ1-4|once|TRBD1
TGTGCCAGCTCACCGAACAGGGGTGGTAATGAAAAACTGTTTTTT
CASSPNRGGNEKLFF
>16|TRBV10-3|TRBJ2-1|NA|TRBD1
TGTGCCATCAGTGCGACGACAGGGACCGGGGAGAATGAGCAGTTCTTC
CAISATTGTGENEQFF
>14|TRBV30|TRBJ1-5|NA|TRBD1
TGTGCCTGGGGTGGAGACAGGGTAAGCCAGCCCCAGCATTTT
CAWGGDRVSQPQHF
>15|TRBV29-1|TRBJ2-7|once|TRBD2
TGCAGCGTCAGAGCCGGGACTAGCGGCTTCTACGAGCAGTACTTC
CSVRAGTSGFYEQYF
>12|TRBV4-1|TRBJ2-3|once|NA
TGCGCCAGCAGCCAAGATGGGCCGACGCAGTATTTT
CASSQDGPTQYF
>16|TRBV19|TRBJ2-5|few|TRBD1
TGTGCCAGTAGTCCCCATCAACGGACAGGGGAAGAGACCCAGTACTTC
CASSPHQRTGEETQYF
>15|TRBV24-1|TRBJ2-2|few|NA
TGTGCCATCTCGGCCGGGACAAGGGCGGCCGGGGAGCTGTTTTTT
CAISAGTRAAGELFF
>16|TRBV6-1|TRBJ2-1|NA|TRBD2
TGTGCCAGCAGTGAAGCGAGGCTAGCGGGAGGCAATGAGCAGTTCTTC
CASSEARLAGGNEQFF